These 20 T cell receptor beta chains were sequenced from one sample in a study of human T cells and chemical hapten exposure. TCRdb recomputed calls from the RACE reads with MiXCR, one row per CDR3 protein. The top ten clones hold about 8% of a sample with some 350,000 distinct CDR3 sequences, around 6.9% of them seen once. Time point denoted: patch test 1, 2 weeks after DPC sensitization. Treatment defined: therapeutic diphenylcyclopropenone sensitization with weekly scalp DPC. The sequencing used whole blood, collected in connection with sensitization to the hapten diphenylcyclopropenone (DPC). The receptors were sampled from a woman under 30 with alopecia areata. Some clones in this sample may be carry-over from other donors' samples.

In this sample, this clonotype turned up a few times. The chain has TRBV19 and TRBJ2-1, with TRBD2 identical over 9 bases. The germline CDR1 and CDR2 sequences are LNHDA and SQIVND (reference sequence). The J segment lost 9 bases and the V segment lost 6 bases, leaving 18 bases of the junction unmatched. CDR3 size: 17 residues. The CDR3 protein is CASRPSNYERGESEQFF. CDR3 DNA: TGTGCCAGTAGACCTAGCAACTACGAGCGGGGGGAATCTGAGCAGTTCTTC. Full variable domain (outside the CDR3, taken from reference TRBV19 and TRBJ2-1): DGGITQSPKYLFRKEGQNVTLSCEQNLNHDAMYWYRQDPGQGLRLIYYSQIVNDFQKGDIAEGYSVSREKKESFPLTVTSAQKNPTAFYLCASRPSNYERGESEQFFGPGTRLTVL.

The table lists this clonotype with many counts. The V and J genes are TRBV6-2 or TRBV6-3 and TRBJ2-5; D may be TRBD2 (5 bases). CDR3 length equals 16 residues. V lost 1 base to trimming and J lost 5 bases, with 17 bases between them. Germline V CDR1 and CDR2: MNHEY, SVGEGT. CDR3 bases: TGTGCCAGCAGTTACTTCGATACTCCCGGGGAGGAGACCCAGTACTTC. Encoded protein: CASSYFDTPGEETQYF.

The V gene is TRBV4-2, the J gene TRBJ1-2; 8 bases map to TRBD1. Germline assignment: CDR1 LGHNA and CDR2 YNFKEQ. CDR3 length equals 15 residues. The trim removed 1 base at V and 4 bases at J, leaving 5 bases unmatched. CDR3 amino acids: CASSQVDTGGYGYTF. For the CDR3, the DNA is TGTGCCAGCAGCCAAGTAGATACAGGGGGCTATGGCTACACCTTC.

The V gene is TRBV18, the J gene TRBJ2-1; the D call may be TRBD1 or TRBD2 (5 bases each). The CDR3 consists of 13 residues. V was cut by 3 bases and J by 10 bases, with 13 bases left in between. Germline V gene data show CDR1 as KGHSH and CDR2 as LQKENI. CDR3 loop: CASSPGRGEEQFF. Written as DNA, the CDR3 is TGTGCCAGCTCACCGGGGCGTGGGGAGGAGCAGTTCTTC.

This clonotype has at least ten counts. This chain joins TRBV7-2 and TRBJ2-1, with a possible D match to TRBD1 (5 bases). Trimming took off 2 bases at V and 3 bases at J, with 8 bases between the two ends. This CDR3 region has 14 residues. Germline values: CDR1 SGHTA, CDR2 FQGNSA. The CDR3 sequence: CASSLTTVYNEQFF. The CDR3 DNA sequence: TGTGCCAGCAGCTTAACGACAGTCTACAATGAGCAGTTCTTC.

At least ten counts were recorded for this clonotype. The chain is built from TRBV6-2 or TRBV6-3 and TRBJ1-5, with TRBD1 matching over 9 bases. This CDR3 region has 15 residues. Germline trimming cut 5 bases from V and 2 bases from J; bases unmatched to any gene: 4. The germline CDR1 and CDR2 sequences are MNHEY and SVGEGT. CDR3 coding DNA: TGTGCCAGCAGTCGCCGGACAGGGGGCAATCAGCCCCAGCATTTT. Its protein product is CASSRRTGGNQPQHF.

This clonotype was seen a handful of times. This chain links TRBV20-1 with TRBJ2-4; maybe TRBD1 (6 bases). V lost 5 bases to trimming and J lost 7 bases, with 15 bases between them. The CDR3 has 13 residues. The germline V gene has CDR1 DFQATT and CDR2 SNEGSKA (reference sequence). As DNA, the CDR3 is TGCAGTGCTGACAACCGGGGACACAACATTCAGTACTTC. It specifies CSADNRGHNIQYF.

The table lists this clonotype with a few counts. A much more abundant neighbour one base away suggests this may be a read error. This sequence joins TRBV7-9 and TRBJ2-3; D remains unclear. Germline V gene lookup returns CDR1 SEHNR and CDR2 FQNEAQ (reference sequence). The V end was cut by 5 bases, the J end by 0 bases, with 9 bases between. CDR3 size: 14 residues. Written as DNA, the CDR3 is TGTGCCAGCAGCCCAGAGGCTAGCACAGATACGCAGTATTTT. This sequence encodes CASSPEASTDTQYF.

This chain uses TRBV12-3 or TRBV12-4 with TRBJ1-2; 8 nucleotides agree with TRBD1. CDR3 length: 14 amino acids. J was trimmed by 6 bases and V by 6 bases; bases with no gene match: 9. CDR3: CASSGGTGIHGYTF. The CDR3 bases are TGTGCCAGCAGCGGGGGGACAGGTATACATGGCTACACCTTC.

This clonotype has a count of ten or more. V gene TRBV7-2 combines with J gene TRBJ2-3; 11 positions agree with TRBD2. V lost 4 bases, J lost 6 bases, and 9 bases stayed unmatched. Germline values: CDR1 SGHTA, CDR2 FQGNSA. The CDR3 covers 16 residues. In nucleotides, the CDR3 is TGTGCCAGCAGCTCCGCGGGACTAGCGGTCCCGGATACGCAGTATTTT. It specifies CASSSAGLAVPDTQYF.

This clonotype has at least ten counts. The V call is TRBV5-1, the J call TRBJ1-5, with D unresolved. Germline-derived CDR1 and CDR2 are SGHRS and YFSETQ. V was clipped by 5 bases and J by 0 bases, with 6 bases between them. The CDR3 has 13 residues. The CDR3 DNA reads as TGCGCCAGCAGGCTTGATAGCAATCAGCCCCAGCATTTT. This gives the protein CASRLDSNQPQHF.

This chain links TRBV20-1 with TRBJ2-3; D not resolved. The CDR3 extends over 12 amino acids. The V gene lost 6 bases and the J gene lost 3 bases, with 10 bases spanning the gap. Germline CDR1 DFQATT, CDR2 SNEGSKA (reference sequence). The CDR3 DNA sequence: TGCAGTGCCGTGTTGGAAACAGATACGCAGTATTTT. It specifies CSAVLETDTQYF.

This chain connects TRBV29-1 to TRBJ2-3, with no clear D. The CDR3 totals 15 residues. The germline CDR1 and CDR2 sequences are SQVTM and ANQGSEA. V lost 2 bases and J lost 4, with 16 bases in between. CDR3 bases: TGCAGCGTTGAACCCAATCACCTTTCCGCAGATACGCAGTATTTT. Its protein product is CSVEPNHLSADTQYF.

This clonotype was observed a handful of times. The CDR3 is CASSPRGGRDNSPLHF. CDR3 bases: TGTGCCAGCAGTCCCCGGGGAGGTCGGGATAATTCACCCCTCCACTTT. The rearrangement links TRBV6-5 to TRBJ1-6; no reliable D call. The germline V and J ends were trimmed by 5 bases and 5 bases, with 16 bases remaining between them. This CDR3 has 16 amino acids. Germline V CDR1 and CDR2: MNHEY, SVGAGI.

CDR3 coding DNA: TGTGCCAGCAGCCAAGTCGCAAGCGAGCAGTACTTC. This sequence encodes CASSQVASEQYF. The V call is TRBV3-1, the J call TRBJ2-7; D gene uncertain. V gave up 1 base and J gave up 6 bases, with 7 bases separating them. The V gene's germline CDR1 is LGHDT and CDR2 YNNKEL (reference sequence). The CDR3 extends over 12 amino acids.

V usage is TRBV5-4 and J usage is TRBJ1-4; 7 nucleotides agree with TRBD1. Per germline, CDR1 SGHNT and CDR2 YYREEE (reference sequence). The CDR3 extends over 13 amino acids. The trim removed 4 bases at V and 7 bases at J, leaving 4 bases unmatched. The CDR3 DNA sequence: TGTGCCAGCAGCGAGACAGGGCTTGAAAAACTGTTTTTT. Its protein is CASSETGLEKLFF.

This clonotype was counted a few times. This sequence joins TRBV20-1 and TRBJ1-2; D is ambiguous. With 2 bases removed from V and 0 bases from J, the gap between germline ends came to 10 bases. In germline, CDR1 is DFQATT, CDR2 SNEGSKA (reference sequence). CDR3 length equals 14 residues. The CDR3: CSARIWQPNYGYTF. The CDR3 nucleotides read TGCAGTGCTAGAATTTGGCAGCCTAACTATGGCTACACCTTC.

This clonotype occurred many times. The chain uses TRBV10-3 and TRBJ2-3, with 8 bases that match TRBD1. CDR3 length: 17 amino acids. V trimming: 2 bases; J trimming: 0 bases; junction bases outside the gene matches: 7. Germline CDR1 and CDR2: ENHRY and SYGVKD. DNA for the CDR3: TGTGCCATCAGTGAGAAGCAGGGGGCGGACAGCACAGATACGCAGTATTTT. It codes for CAISEKQGADSTDTQYF.

This clonotype was counted between two and nine times. The chain has TRBV11-3 and TRBJ2-3, with D uncertain. The germline V gene encodes CDR1 SGHNT and CDR2 YENEEA. V was shortened by 0 bases and J by 0 bases, with 10 bases between the two germline ends. This CDR3 has 16 residues. The CDR3 reads CASSLDRQSSTDTQYF. CDR3 coding DNA: TGTGCCAGCAGCTTAGATCGGCAATCTAGCACAGATACGCAGTATTTT.

The genes are TRBV7-2 and TRBJ1-1; 7 bases align to TRBD1. V lost 5 bases to trimming and J lost 4 bases; unmatched junction nucleotides: 7. The CDR3 loop spans 14 amino acids. CDR1 is SGHTA, CDR2 FQGNSA, per germline. The CDR3: CASSPRGFSTEAFF. The CDR3 DNA follows: TGTGCCAGCAGCCCCAGGGGGTTTAGCACTGAAGCTTTCTTT.